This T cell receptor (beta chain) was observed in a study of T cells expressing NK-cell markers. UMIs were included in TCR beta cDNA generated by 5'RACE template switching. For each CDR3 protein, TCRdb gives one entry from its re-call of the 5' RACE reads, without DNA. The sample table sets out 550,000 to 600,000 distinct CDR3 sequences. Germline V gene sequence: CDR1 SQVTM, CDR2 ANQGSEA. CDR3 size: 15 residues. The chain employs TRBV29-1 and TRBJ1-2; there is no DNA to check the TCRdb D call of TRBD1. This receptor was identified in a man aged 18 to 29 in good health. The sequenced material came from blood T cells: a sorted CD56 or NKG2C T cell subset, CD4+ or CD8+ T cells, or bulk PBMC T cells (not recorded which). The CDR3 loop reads CSVDETGTGNYGYTF. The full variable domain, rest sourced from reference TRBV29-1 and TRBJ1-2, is SAVISQKPSRDICQRGTSLTIQCQVDSQVTMMFWYRQQPGQSLTLIATANQGSEATYESGFVIDKFPISRPNLTFSTLTVSNMSPEDSSIYLCSVDETGTGNYGYTFGSGTRLTVV.